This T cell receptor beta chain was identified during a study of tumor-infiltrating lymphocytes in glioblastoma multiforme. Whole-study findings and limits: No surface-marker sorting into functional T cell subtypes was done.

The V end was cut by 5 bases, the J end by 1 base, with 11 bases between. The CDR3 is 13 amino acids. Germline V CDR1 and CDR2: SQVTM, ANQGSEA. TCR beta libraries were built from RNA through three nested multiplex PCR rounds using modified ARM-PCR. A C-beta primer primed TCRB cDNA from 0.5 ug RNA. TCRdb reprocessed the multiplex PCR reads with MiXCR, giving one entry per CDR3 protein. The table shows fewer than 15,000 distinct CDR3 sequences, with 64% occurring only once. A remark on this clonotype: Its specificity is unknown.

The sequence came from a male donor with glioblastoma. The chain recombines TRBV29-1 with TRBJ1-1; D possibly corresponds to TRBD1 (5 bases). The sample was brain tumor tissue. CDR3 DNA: TGCAGCGTTCGTCTGAGGGGGAACACTGAAGCTTTCTTT. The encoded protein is CSVRLRGNTEAFF.